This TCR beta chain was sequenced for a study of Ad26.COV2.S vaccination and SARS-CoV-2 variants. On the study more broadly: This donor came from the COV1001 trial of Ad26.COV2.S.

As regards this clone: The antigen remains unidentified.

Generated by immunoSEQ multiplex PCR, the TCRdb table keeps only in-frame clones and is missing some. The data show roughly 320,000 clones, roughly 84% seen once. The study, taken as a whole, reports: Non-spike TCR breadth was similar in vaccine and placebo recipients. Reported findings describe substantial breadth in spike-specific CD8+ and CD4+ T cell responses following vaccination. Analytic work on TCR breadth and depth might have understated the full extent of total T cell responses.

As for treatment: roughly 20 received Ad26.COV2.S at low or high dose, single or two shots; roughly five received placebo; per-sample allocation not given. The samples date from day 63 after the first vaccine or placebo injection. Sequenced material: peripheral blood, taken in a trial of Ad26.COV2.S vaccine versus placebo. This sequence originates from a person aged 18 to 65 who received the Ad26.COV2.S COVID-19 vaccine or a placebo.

In nucleotides, the CDR3 is TGCGCCAGCAGCTTGGCCACAGAACCTATTTGGAACACTGAAGCTTTCTTT. Residues: CASSLATEPIWNTEAFF. This chain uses TRBV5-1 with TRBJ1-1; D gene uncertain. CDR3 length equals 17 residues. The germline CDR1 and CDR2 sequences are SGHRS and YFSETQ. V lost 0 bases, J lost 1 base, and 16 bases lay in between.